Listed here are 23 T cell receptor beta chains from one sample, sequenced in a study of long-term antiretroviral therapy in people with HIV. Version v3.0 of the immunoSEQ assay was performed at survey level. Assay: immunoSEQ multiplex PCR; the TCRdb copy retains only in-frame clones and omits some. This table holds under 50,000 clones, 75% to 90% found once. The starting material was unsorted PBMCs, obtained just before starting antiretroviral therapy. These receptors came from a woman between 18 and 30 years old with HIV.

V is TRBV14 and J is TRBJ1-1, with D possibly being TRBD1 (6 bases). Germline V gives CDR1 SGHDN, CDR2 FVKESK. V lost 4 bases to trimming and J lost 0 bases, with 15 bases between them. This CDR3 has 16 residues. The CDR3 sequence is CASSLRAGQMNTEAFF. Here the CDR3 DNA reads TGTGCCAGCAGCCTAAGGGCGGGACAAATGAACACTGAAGCTTTCTTT.

This clone was seen just once. The chain couples TRBV27 to TRBJ2-7; possible D gene TRBD2, 5 bases. The CDR3 totals 11 residues. Germline loops: CDR1 MNHEY, CDR2 SMNVEV (reference sequence). Trimming cost V 8 bases and J 4 bases, with 9 bases left between them. The CDR3 DNA follows: TGTGCCAGCGGCGGGTCATACGAGCAGTACTTC. It encodes CASGGSYEQYF.

The CDR3: CASSRGAYTEAFF. In DNA form, the CDR3 reads TGTGCCAGCAGCCGAGGAGCCTATACTGAAGCTTTCTTT. V usage is TRBV14 and J usage is TRBJ1-1; no reliable D call. V shed 4 bases and J shed 5 bases, with 11 bases lying between them. Germline V gene sequence: CDR1 SGHDN, CDR2 FVKESK. This CDR3 has 13 residues.

About this clone: The junction shows a germline mismatch at one end, possibly a read error. The sample carries other DNA sequences with the same CDR3. CDR3 coding DNA: TGTGCTAGCAGTCTCGGGACAGGGCTCAACTACGAGCAGTACTTC. It translates to CASSLGTGLNYEQYF. The rearrangement links TRBV6-5 to TRBJ2-7, with 9 bases aligning to TRBD1. The CDR3 is 15 residues long. Germline V gives CDR1 MNHEY, CDR2 SVGAGI.

The chain recombines TRBV7-2 with TRBJ2-7, with D possibly matching TRBD1 (6 bases). Germline CDR1 is SGHTA and CDR2 is FQGNSA. Trimming shortened V by 2 bases and J by 5 bases, and 10 bases separated the two germline ends. The CDR3 runs to 13 residues. Here the CDR3 reads CASSLPRQDEQYF. CDR3 in DNA: TGTGCCAGCAGCTTACCCCGACAGGACGAGCAGTACTTC.

This clone was picked up one time. The J gene is TRBJ1-3, the V gene TRBV29-1; D uncertain. Germline CDR1 and CDR2: SQVTM and ANQGSEA. Trimming shortened V by 4 bases and J by 4 bases, and 11 bases separated the two germline ends. This CDR3 contains 13 residues. The CDR3 nucleotides are TGCAGCGTTGTTTTGGGGTCGGGAAACACCATATATTTT. This translates into CSVVLGSGNTIYF.

This chain connects TRBV19 to TRBJ1-1, with no clear D. Germline CDR1 and CDR2: LNHDA and SQIVND (reference sequence). V lost 1 base and J lost 1, with 4 bases in between. The CDR3 is made up of 13 amino acids. The CDR3 DNA reads as TGTGCCAGTAGTATAGGTGGGAACACTGAAGCTTTCTTT. Amino acids: CASSIGGNTEAFF.

This clone showed up just once. The gene calls are TRBV7-2 and TRBJ2-7; D possibly matches TRBD1 or TRBD2 (5 bases each). V dropped 3 bases and J dropped 4 bases, with 13 bases sitting between them. This CDR3 is 14 amino acids long. The germline gives CDR1 SGHTA, CDR2 FQGNSA. CDR3 bases: TGTGCCAGCAGCTTCGCAACGGGGCCGTACGAGCAGTACTTC. Translation gives CASSFATGPYEQYF.

The V call is TRBV13, the J call TRBJ2-7; 8 nucleotides agree with TRBD2. The CDR3 loop spans 18 amino acids. Germline values: CDR1 PRHDT, CDR2 FYEKMQ (reference sequence). V lost 0 bases and J lost 3; bases outside the gene matches: 13. The CDR3 sequence: CASSLGLGSSGPFYEQYF. CDR3 nucleotide sequence: TGTGCCAGCAGCTTAGGCCTCGGTTCTAGCGGGCCTTTCTACGAGCAGTACTTC.

The CDR3: CASSQGAYEQYF. Written as DNA, the CDR3 is TGCGCCAGCAGCCAGGGGGCCTACGAGCAGTACTTC. This chain uses TRBV5-1 with TRBJ2-7; 7 nucleotides align to TRBD1. Trimming took 4 bases from V and 2 from J; bases not matched to a gene: 0. Per the germline V gene, CDR1 is SGHRS and CDR2 is YFSETQ. The CDR3 extends over 12 amino acids. Full variable domain (remainder filled in from reference TRBV5-1 and TRBJ2-7): KAGVTQTPRYLIKTRGQQVTLSCSPISGHRSVSWYQQTPGQGLQFLFEYFSETQRNKGNFPGRFSGRQFSNSRSEMNVSTLELGDSALYLCASSQGAYEQYFGPGTRLTVT.

V is TRBV7-9 and J is TRBJ2-1, with 10 bases lining up with TRBD2. After removal of 3 bases from V and 4 bases from J, the junction contained 6 bases not matched to a gene. From germline, CDR1 is SEHNR and CDR2 FQNEAQ (reference sequence). The CDR3 extends over 16 amino acids. The CDR3 reads CASSLLGLAEYNEQFF. DNA for the CDR3: TGTGCCAGCAGCTTGTTAGGACTAGCGGAGTACAATGAGCAGTTCTTC.

The chain is built from TRBV25-1 and TRBJ2-2; D not certain. CDR1 is MGHDK, CDR2 SYGVNS, per germline. The CDR3 covers 14 residues. The V end lost 3 bases, the J end lost 3 bases, and 8 bases lay between the germline ends. The CDR3 bases are TGTGCCAGCAGTGACCAGAGGCACACCGGGGAGCTGTTTTTT. Protein product: CASSDQRHTGELFF.

The chain uses TRBV9 and TRBJ2-4; no firm D call. The CDR3 totals 16 residues. Germline V gene data show CDR1 as SGDLS and CDR2 as YYNGEE. The V gene lost 0 bases and the J gene lost 0 bases, with 10 bases spanning the gap. The CDR3 nucleotides read TGTGCCAGCAGCGTAGGAATATCCCTAGCCAAAAACATTCAGTACTTC. This sequence encodes CASSVGISLAKNIQYF.

J is TRBJ2-7 and V is TRBV5-8; the match to TRBD1 covers 8 bases. Germline V lookup: CDR1 SGHTS, CDR2 YDEGEE. The trim removed 6 bases at V and 6 bases at J, leaving 14 bases unmatched. CDR3 size: 15 residues. In nucleotides, the CDR3 is TGTGCCAGCACCGGGGGCAGGGGGCGTGTTGGCGAGCAGTACTTC. Its translation is CASTGGRGRVGEQYF.

The rearrangement joins TRBV5-6 to TRBJ2-7; TRBD2 might be the D (5 bases). V lost 0 bases and J lost 5, with 9 bases in between. Germline CDR1 is SGHDT and CDR2 is YYEEEE. The CDR3 consists of 13 residues. CDR3 in amino acids: CASSLEVGDEQYF. The CDR3 nucleotides read TGTGCCAGCAGCTTGGAGGTCGGGGACGAGCAGTACTTC. Using reference TRBV5-6 and TRBJ2-7 for the parts outside the CDR3, the full variable domain is DAGVTQSPTHLIKTRGQQVTLRCSPKSGHDTVSWYQQALGQGPQFIFQYYEEEERQRGNFPDRFSGHQFPNYSSELNVNALLLGDSALYLCASSLEVGDEQYFGPGTRLTVT.

The V and J genes are TRBV6-4 and TRBJ1-2; 8 positions match TRBD1. Germline values: CDR1 MRHNA, CDR2 SNTAGT. The CDR3 loop spans 15 amino acids. Unmatched junction bases numbered 7, after V lost 2 bases and J lost 5 bases. CDR3 sequence (DNA): TGTGCCAGCAGTGACACCGACAGGGGCCTATATGGCTACACCTTC. Translated, it gives CASSDTDRGLYGYTF.

The rearrangement joins TRBV7-9 to TRBJ2-7; D unclear. The V end was cut by 4 bases, the J end by 6 bases, with 19 bases between. The CDR3 spans 15 residues. Germline V gene lookup returns CDR1 SEHNR and CDR2 FQNEAQ (reference sequence). CDR3 sequence reads: CASSSELVPPGEQYF. The CDR3 DNA reads as TGTGCCAGCAGCTCGGAGCTAGTTCCTCCTGGCGAGCAGTACTTC.

The chain joins TRBV7-9 to TRBJ1-5; 11 positions agree with TRBD1. Germline V gives CDR1 SEHNR, CDR2 FQNEAQ (reference sequence). There are 15 residues in the CDR3. Trimming cost V 4 bases and J 6 bases; bases outside gene matches: 5. CDR3 loop: CASSYGQGAFQPQHF. Here the CDR3 DNA reads TGTGCCAGCAGCTACGGACAGGGGGCCTTTCAGCCCCAGCATTTT.

The V call is TRBV5-1, the J call TRBJ2-1; TRBD2 matches at 10 bases. The ends lost 4 bases at V and 2 bases at J; junction bases unmatched: 3. The CDR3 runs to 15 residues. The germline V gene has CDR1 SGHRS and CDR2 YFSETQ. The CDR3 nucleotides are TGCGCCAGCAGCCCTCTAGCGGGGGCCTACAATGAGCAGTTCTTC. Its protein is CASSPLAGAYNEQFF.

The chain is built from TRBV11-2 and TRBJ2-4, with D hard to call. This CDR3 is 16 amino acids long. Germline V gene sequence: CDR1 SGHAT, CDR2 FQNNGV. Trimming removed 6 bases at V and 0 bases at J, with 15 bases between. This CDR3 reads CASRSTALLAKNIQYF. As DNA, the CDR3 is TGTGCCAGCAGGTCGACGGCACTTCTAGCCAAAAACATTCAGTACTTC.

Details on this clone: At one end, the junction sequence differs from germline, possibly due to a read error. The chain is built from TRBV7-7 and TRBJ2-3; no clear D. CDR3 size: 13 residues. Germline V gives CDR1 SSHAT, CDR2 FNYEAQ (reference sequence). The CDR3 sequence is CASSPTSTDTQYF. CDR3 nucleotides: TGTGCTAGCAGCCCAACGAGCACAGATACGCAGTATTTT.

This chain joins TRBV6-5 and TRBJ1-2; weak D call: TRBD1 (5 bases). The CDR3 runs 13 residues. Germline V gene lookup returns CDR1 MNHEY and CDR2 SVGAGI. Trimming stripped 6 bases from V and 6 bases from J, with 14 bases between. The CDR3 bases are TGTGCCAGCAGCGGGGGGATTTGGAATGGCTACACCTTC. Translating it yields CASSGGIWNGYTF.

The rearrangement joins TRBV7-6 to TRBJ2-2; D gene unclear. V was pared by 5 bases and J by 10 bases, with 11 bases between. Per germline, CDR1 SGHVS and CDR2 FNYEAQ. This CDR3 spans 12 amino acids. The CDR3 spells CASSPLLSELFF. CDR3 nucleotides: TGTGCCAGCAGCCCACTTTTGTCGGAGCTGTTTTTT.